Each of the 23 T cell receptor beta chains below was sequenced from the same sample in a study of blood T cell repertoires in COVID-19. Sequencing used immunoSEQ multiplex PCR; TCRdb keeps in-frame clones, though not all of them. The sample has about 160,000 clones; roughly 85% are singletons. The sequencing sample was made of peripheral blood. These receptors were collected from a human donor with acute or convalescent COVID-19. The donor label of this sample is uncertain.

Note on this clone: At one boundary the junction diverges from the germline segment, which might be a read error. The chain employs TRBV24-1 and TRBJ2-5; tentative D call: TRBD2 (5 bases). The germline CDR1 and CDR2 sequences are KGHDR and SFDVKD. The CDR3 spans 15 residues. The CDR3 coding sequence is TGTGCCACCAATGATCCAGCGGAGTACCAAGAGACCCAGTACTTC. Translation: CATNDPAEYQETQYF.

This sequence joins TRBV9 and TRBJ2-3; TRBD2 might be the D (5 bases). Germline lookup yields CDR1 SGDLS and CDR2 YYNGEE. This CDR3 has 18 residues. V was clipped by 0 bases and J by 2 bases, with 19 bases between them. CDR3 sequence: CASSVDYQRSSDTDTQYF. The CDR3 DNA sequence: TGTGCCAGCAGCGTAGACTACCAGCGGTCGTCCGACACAGATACGCAGTATTTT.

The gene calls are TRBV4-3 and TRBJ2-1, with 9 bases lining up with TRBD2. V shed 4 bases, J shed 8 bases, and the junction held 12 bases outside the gene matches. The CDR3 covers 16 residues. From germline, CDR1 is LGHNA and CDR2 YSLEER. The CDR3 protein is CASSPLTWAGGDEQFF. The CDR3 DNA follows: TGCGCCAGCAGCCCACTGACTTGGGCGGGGGGGGATGAGCAGTTCTTC.

The V gene is TRBV14, the J gene TRBJ2-3, with D maybe TRBD1 (5 bases). V shed 4 bases and J shed 1 base, with 15 bases lying between them. Germline-derived CDR1 and CDR2 are SGHDN and FVKESK. This CDR3 comprises 16 residues. The CDR3 protein is CASSPRTLTGTDTQYF. CDR3 sequence (DNA): TGTGCCAGCAGCCCCCGGACACTAACTGGCACAGATACGCAGTATTTT.

This clone appeared once. V and J are TRBV15 and TRBJ2-1; D is possibly TRBD2 (6 bases). Trimming pared 3 bases from V and 2 bases from J, leaving 11 bases between. Germline values: CDR1 LNHNV, CDR2 YYDKDF (reference sequence). CDR3 length: 15 amino acids. The CDR3 DNA is TGTGCCACCAGCAGGGGGGGAGTAACCTACAATGAGCAGTTCTTC. Translation gives CATSRGGVTYNEQFF. Full variable domain (remainder filled in from reference TRBV15 and TRBJ2-1): DAMVIQNPRYQVTQFGKPVTLSCSQTLNHNVMYWYQQKSSQAPKLLFHYYDKDFNNEADTPDNFQSRRPNTSFCFLDIRSPGLGDTAMYLCATSRGGVTYNEQFFGPGTRLTVL.

J is TRBJ2-1 and V is TRBV7-2, with D uncertain. Germline V gene sequence: CDR1 SGHTA, CDR2 FQGNSA. This CDR3 comprises 14 residues. V was pared by 3 bases and J by 7 bases, with 13 bases between. The CDR3 coding sequence is TGTGCCAGCAGCTTGGTTAAGCTAATGAATGAGCAGTTCTTC. Translation gives CASSLVKLMNEQFF.

This chain uses TRBV11-2 with TRBJ2-7, with D possibly being TRBD2 (6 bases). This CDR3 is built from 15 residues. V was cut by 7 bases and J by 3 bases, with 19 bases left in between. Germline V gene sequence: CDR1 SGHAT, CDR2 FQNNGV. The DNA for the CDR3 is TGTGCCAGCACCCCTCGGACTATCCGGGGCTACGAGCAGTACTTC. Its protein product is CASTPRTIRGYEQYF.

The chain recombines TRBV5-1 with TRBJ2-5; D is ambiguous. Germline V CDR1 and CDR2: SGHRS, YFSETQ. The CDR3 extends over 12 amino acids. Trimming cost V 4 bases and J 3 bases, with 7 bases left between them. The CDR3 reads CASSTRKETQYF. The CDR3 nucleotides are TGCGCCAGCAGCACCAGGAAAGAGACCCAGTACTTC. The whole variable domain, remainder taken from reference TRBV5-1 and TRBJ2-5, is KAGVTQTPRYLIKTRGQQVTLSCSPISGHRSVSWYQQTPGQGLQFLFEYFSETQRNKGNFPGRFSGRQFSNSRSEMNVSTLELGDSALYLCASSTRKETQYFGPGTRLLVL.

The chain couples TRBV6-5 to TRBJ2-7; 8 positions match TRBD2. The trim removed 0 bases at V and 7 bases at J, leaving 8 bases unmatched. The length of the CDR3 is 15 residues. Germline values: CDR1 MNHEY, CDR2 SVGAGI. The CDR3: CASSYSGGGRKEQYF. The DNA for the CDR3 is TGTGCCAGCAGTTACTCCGGGGGGGGCCGAAAAGAGCAGTACTTC.

The chain employs TRBV7-2 and TRBJ1-2, with TRBD1 matching 9 bases. Germline V gene data show CDR1 as SGHTA and CDR2 as FQGNSA. With V trimmed by 2 bases and J by 2 bases, 6 bases remained unmatched. CDR3 length equals 16 residues. For the CDR3, the DNA is TGTGCCAGCAGCTTAACAGGGGGCTCTGTGAACTATGGCTACACCTTC. Translation gives CASSLTGGSVNYGYTF.

The V gene is TRBV18, the J gene TRBJ1-3; 9 nucleotides match TRBD1. This CDR3 has 17 residues. Germline loops: CDR1 KGHSH, CDR2 LQKENI. Trimming at V came to 4 bases and at J to 4 bases, leaving 11 bases not matched to a gene. The CDR3 sequence is CASSQPGTGFSGNTIYF. The CDR3 DNA follows: TGTGCCAGCTCACAACCCGGGACAGGGTTCTCCGGAAACACCATATATTTT.

The chain links TRBV19 to TRBJ1-2; TRBD1 might be the D (5 bases). Germline-derived CDR1 and CDR2 are LNHDA and SQIVND (reference sequence). The CDR3 consists of 14 residues. The V end was cut by 1 base, the J end by 6 bases, with 12 bases between. In DNA, the CDR3 is TGTGCCAGTAGTATAGCGGCAGGGTTTGATGGCTACACCTTC. Translated, it gives CASSIAAGFDGYTF.

This chain connects TRBV6-4 to TRBJ2-3; tentative D call: TRBD1 (6 bases). The germline V gene encodes CDR1 MRHNA and CDR2 SNTAGT. This CDR3 contains 15 residues. The ends were cut back, 3 bases at V and 2 bases at J, with 12 bases in the middle. The CDR3 spells CASSDGTGPTDTQYF. For the CDR3, the DNA is TGTGCCAGCAGTGATGGTACAGGGCCCACAGATACGCAGTATTTT.

This clone was detected only once. V usage is TRBV19 and J usage is TRBJ1-1, with 7 positions matching TRBD1. J lost 5 bases, V lost 2 bases, and 11 bases had no gene match. The CDR3 covers 16 residues. Looked up from germline, CDR1 is LNHDA and CDR2 is SQIVND (reference sequence). DNA of the CDR3: TGTGCCAGTAGTATACAGGGGGACATTCCATTAACTGAAGCTTTCTTT. As protein: CASSIQGDIPLTEAFF.

The rearrangement joins TRBV29-1 to TRBJ1-1, with D perhaps TRBD1 (6 bases). This CDR3 has 14 amino acids. The V and J ends lost 3 bases and 0 bases respectively, with 11 bases between them. Germline values: CDR1 SQVTM, CDR2 ANQGSEA. For the CDR3, the DNA is TGCAGCGTTGAGGGGGCGGTAATGAACACTGAAGCTTTCTTT. Translated: CSVEGAVMNTEAFF. Combining the CDR3 with reference TRBV29-1 and TRBJ1-1 gives the whole variable domain SAVISQKPSRDICQRGTSLTIQCQVDSQVTMMFWYRQQPGQSLTLIATANQGSEATYESGFVIDKFPISRPNLTFSTLTVSNMSPEDSSIYLCSVEGAVMNTEAFFGQGTRLTVV.

J is TRBJ1-4 and V is TRBV7-8, with D perhaps matching TRBD1 (5 bases). V shed 5 bases and J shed 4 bases, with 14 bases lying between them. From germline, CDR1 is SGHVS and CDR2 FQNEAQ. The CDR3 consists of 15 residues. CDR3 sequence reads: CASSVRVGGNEKLFF. CDR3 bases: TGTGCCAGCAGCGTCCGGGTGGGGGGTAATGAAAAACTGTTTTTT.

The V and J genes are TRBV6-2 or TRBV6-3 and TRBJ2-1, with 7 bases that match TRBD2. CDR3 length: 17 residues. After removal of 2 bases from V and 5 bases from J, the junction contained 12 bases not matched to a gene. Germline assignment: CDR1 MNHEY and CDR2 SVGEGT. CDR3 amino acids: CASSYVSIRGVNNEQFF. DNA of the CDR3: TGTGCCAGCAGTTACGTTTCTATTCGGGGGGTCAACAATGAGCAGTTCTTC.

The genes are TRBV9 and TRBJ2-1; the match to TRBD2 covers 14 bases. With V trimmed by 0 bases and J by 4 bases, 6 bases remained unmatched. The CDR3 is 18 amino acids. The V gene's germline CDR1 is SGDLS and CDR2 YYNGEE. The CDR3 sequence is CASSVATGLAGEYNEQFF. The DNA of the CDR3 is TGTGCCAGCAGCGTAGCTACGGGACTAGCGGGGGAGTACAATGAGCAGTTCTTC.

The rearrangement uses TRBV4-1 and TRBJ1-6; tentative D call: TRBD1 (5 bases). This CDR3 comprises 15 residues. Germline lookup yields CDR1 MGHRA and CDR2 YSYEKL. V was clipped by 1 base and J by 5 bases, with 9 bases between them. CDR3 region: CASSQVETDNSPLHF. The CDR3 region has the DNA TGCGCCAGCAGCCAAGTTGAGACAGATAATTCACCCCTCCACTTT.

V usage is TRBV10-2 and J usage is TRBJ1-3, with 11 bases lining up with TRBD1. J gave up 2 bases and V 8 bases, and 5 bases lay outside the gene matches. CDR1 is WSHSY and CDR2 is SAAADI in the germline V gene. This CDR3 contains 15 residues. As DNA, the CDR3 is TGCGCCAGCGGACAGGGGGCGCTGACTGGAAACACCATATATTTT. The encoded protein is CASGQGALTGNTIYF.

This clone occurred a few times. The CDR3 DNA follows: TGCGCCAGCAGCCAAGTAGCAGCGGAGGGGACAGGGAATGGCTACACCTTC. This translates into CASSQVAAEGTGNGYTF. The chain joins TRBV4-3 to TRBJ1-2; 9 bases line up with TRBD1. V shed 1 base and J 6 bases; nucleotides not matched to a gene: 12. This CDR3 comprises 17 residues. Germline lookup yields CDR1 LGHNA and CDR2 YSLEER.

This clone was seen a few times. This chain connects TRBV18 to TRBJ1-2, with a weak D call TRBD1 (6 bases). The germline gives CDR1 KGHSH, CDR2 LQKENI. CDR3 length equals 14 residues. The V end was cut by 3 bases, the J end by 8 bases, with 16 bases between. As DNA, the CDR3 is TGTGCCAGCTCACCGAAGGACAGCCCCAGGGGCTACACCTTC. Amino acids: CASSPKDSPRGYTF. The complete variable domain, with remaining parts taken from reference TRBV18 and TRBJ1-2, reads NAGVMQNPRHLVRRRGQEARLRCSPMKGHSHVYWYRQLPEEGLKFMVYLQKENIIDESGMPKERFSAEFPKEGPSILRIQQVVRGDSAAYFCASSPKDSPRGYTFGSGTRLTVV.

The chain has TRBV7-8 and TRBJ1-6; 7 bases align to TRBD1. CDR3 length equals 15 residues. The J segment lost 5 bases and the V segment lost 5 bases, leaving 6 bases of the junction unmatched. Germline-derived CDR1 and CDR2 are SGHVS and FQNEAQ. This CDR3 is CASSADRIDNSPLHF. For the CDR3, the DNA is TGTGCCAGCAGCGCGGACAGGATCGATAATTCACCCCTCCACTTT. The full variable domain, in which reference TRBV7-8 and TRBJ1-6 provide the parts outside the CDR3, is GAGVSQSPRYKVAKRGQDVALRCDPISGHVSLFWYQQALGQGPEFLTYFQNEAQLDKSGLPSDRFFAERPEGSVSTLKIQRTQQEDSAVYLCASSADRIDNSPLHFGNGTRLTVT.